This T cell receptor beta chain was obtained from a study of blood T cell repertoires in COVID-19. Background on the study: Donors in the United States, Italy and Spain gave samples during acute or convalescent COVID-19. Sample material is recorded as cDNA or gDNA derived from T cells, B-cell-depleted T cells, or PBMCs.

The CDR3 sequence is 13 residues long. V lost 9 bases and J 2 bases, leaving 13 bases between the germline ends. CDR1 and CDR2 from the germline V gene are SNHLY and FYNNEI. In the original processing: Nucleated cell counts were estimated from reference gene primer amplification. Assay used: immunoSEQ multiplex PCR; TCRdb lists only in-frame clones, some missing. The V and J calls and the clone size are those of that table, but D and trimming were determined from the DNA. The table shows approximately 180,000 clones, with approximately 88% occurring only once. The TCR sequence derives from a woman aged 45-59 years with acute or convalescent COVID-19. The sequencing input was peripheral blood. J is TRBJ1-1 and V is TRBV2, with D unresolved. In DNA, the CDR3 is TGTGCCAGTCCGGAGACGGGTAACACTGAAGCTTTCTTT. Translating it yields CASPETGNTEAFF.